This entry lists 12 T cell receptor beta chains sequenced from one sample in a study of cytomegalovirus exposure and HLA in healthy donors. TCRdb's table, derived via immunoSEQ multiplex PCR, lists solely in-frame clones and lacks some. The data hold 260,000 or so clones, with about 87% observed a single time. Sequenced input: PBMCs. These TCRs come from a man aged 18 to 29 in good health and CMV-seronegative.

The rearrangement uses TRBV4-1 and TRBJ1-6; unclear D gene. CDR1 and CDR2 from the germline V gene are MGHRA and YSYEKL. Between the trimmed V and J ends, which lost 5 bases and 9 bases, there was a span of 17 bases. The CDR3 has 15 residues. The CDR3 DNA reads as TGCGCCAGCAGCGTCTGGGGAGAGAGGACTTCACCCCTCCACTTT. Amino acid sequence: CASSVWGERTSPLHF.

V usage is TRBV4-1 and J usage is TRBJ2-1, with TRBD2 matching over 10 bases. J lost 9 bases, V lost 1 base, and 9 bases had no gene match. The CDR3 has 16 residues. Germline CDR1 MGHRA, CDR2 YSYEKL. The CDR3, as DNA: TGCGCCAGCAGCCAAGTCGGGACTAGCGCTTATGGTGAGCAGTTCTTC. Encoded protein: CASSQVGTSAYGEQFF.

The chain combines TRBV7-5 with TRBJ2-5; the D call TRBD2 from the table was never checked on the DNA. TRBV7-5 is marked as a pseudogene. This CDR3 region has 19 residues. CDR3 protein: CVRSLATGSLAGGLETQYF. Written as DNA, the CDR3 is TGTGTCAGAAGCTTAGCTACAGGATCCCTAGCGGGAGGGTTAGAGACCCAGTACTTC.

The chain is built from TRBV2 and TRBJ1-5; TRBD1 matches at 7 bases. After removal of 3 bases from V and 6 bases from J, the junction contained 5 bases not matched to a gene. Per the germline V gene, CDR1 is SNHLY and CDR2 is FYNNEI. The CDR3 length is 14 residues. For the CDR3, the DNA is TGTGCCAGCAGTGATCAGGGGGTTGGTCAGCCCCAGCATTTT. It specifies CASSDQGVGQPQHF.

The chain recombines TRBV7-3 with TRBJ2-1; 7 bases are a match to TRBD1. The germline V gene has CDR1 SGHTA and CDR2 FQGTGA. The CDR3 runs 11 residues. Trimming cost V 3 bases and J 10 bases; bases outside gene matches: 0. CDR3 nucleotides: TGTGCCAGCAGCTTGACAGGGGAGCAGTTCTTC. As protein: CASSLTGEQFF.

For this clone: Other DNA sequences in this sample translate to the same CDR3. The chain is built from TRBV28 and TRBJ1-2, with TRBD1 identical over 7 bases. Germline CDR1 is MDHEN and CDR2 is SYDVKM. V trimming: 2 bases; J trimming: 3 bases; junction bases outside the gene matches: 0. The CDR3 consists of 13 residues. CDR3 protein: CASSLGTDYGYTF. The CDR3 coding sequence is TGTGCCAGCAGTTTAGGGACAGACTATGGCTACACCTTC.

This chain uses TRBV28 with TRBJ1-1; 7 bases line up with TRBD1. The length of the CDR3 is 15 residues. With V trimmed by 8 bases and J by 0 bases, 9 bases remained unmatched. Germline-derived CDR1 and CDR2 are MDHEN and SYDVKM. CDR3 in DNA: TGTGCCAGCCCTCCCCTAGGACAGGTGAACACTGAAGCTTTCTTT. Its translation is CASPPLGQVNTEAFF.

This chain connects TRBV6-5 to TRBJ1-2, with TRBD1 matching 7 bases. The CDR3 runs to 15 residues. Germline-derived CDR1 and CDR2 are MNHEY and SVGAGI. Trimming removed 5 bases from V and 4 bases from J; junction bases left unmatched: 10. The CDR3: CASSRTGTVSYGYTF. CDR3 in DNA: TGTGCCAGCAGTCGTACCGGGACAGTAAGCTATGGCTACACCTTC.

The chain uses TRBV30 and TRBJ2-7, with 9 bases that match TRBD1. The CDR3 covers 14 residues. Trimming cost V 3 bases and J 4 bases; bases outside gene matches: 7. Per the germline V gene, CDR1 is GTSNPN and CDR2 is SVGIG (reference sequence). CDR3 DNA sequence: TGTGCCTGGAGCGGTAGGGGGACAGGGTACGAGCAGTACTTC. This translates into CAWSGRGTGYEQYF.

This clone was seen once. The J gene is TRBJ2-7, the V gene TRBV4-2; TRBD1 agrees at 7 bases. CDR1 and CDR2 from the germline V gene are LGHNA and YNFKEQ. After removal of 3 bases from V and 0 bases from J, the junction contained 5 bases not matched to a gene. CDR3 length: 15 residues. The CDR3 is CASSQSGDSSYEQYF. DNA of the CDR3: TGTGCCAGCAGCCAGTCTGGGGACAGCTCCTACGAGCAGTACTTC.

The chain couples TRBV27 to TRBJ1-5, with D unclear. The CDR3 is made up of 15 amino acids. Germline-derived CDR1 and CDR2 are MNHEY and SMNVEV (reference sequence). V lost 4 bases to trimming and J lost 0 bases, with 10 bases between them. The CDR3 DNA is TGTGCCAGCAGTTCCGGGGAATATAGCAATCAGCCCCAGCATTTT. This encodes CASSSGEYSNQPQHF.

This rearrangement joins TRBV7-2 to TRBJ1-6; 7 bases agree with TRBD1. This CDR3 comprises 13 residues. V lost 5 bases to trimming and J lost 13 bases; unmatched junction nucleotides: 8. CDR1 and CDR2 (germline): SGHTA, FQGNSA. The CDR3 region has the DNA TGTGCCAGCAGCCAAGACACAGGGGCCCCCCTCCACTTT. Protein sequence: CASSQDTGAPLHF.